This TCR beta chain appears in the sequencing data of a study of blood T cell repertoires in COVID-19. Looking at the study overall: Whether acute or convalescent, the COVID-19 samples came from the United States, Italy and Spain. T cells, B-cell-depleted T cells, or PBMCs provided the cDNA or gDNA that served as material.

Authors' analysis steps: From reference gene primer amplification, estimates of nucleated cell counts were derived. The data were produced by immunoSEQ multiplex PCR, yet TCRdb's version contains in-frame clones alone and is incomplete. V and J calls and clone size follow that table, whereas D and trimming were derived from the DNA. In the table there are approximately 50,000 clones, approximately 85% of which are singletons. Germline CDR1 is SGHRS and CDR2 is YFSETQ. V dropped 2 bases and J dropped 3; count of bases not matched to a gene: 8. The CDR3 has 16 amino acids. Followed over time, Seattle patients had been enrolled while infection was active.

The chain is built from TRBV5-1 and TRBJ2-1; 7 bases align to TRBD2. The clonotype was recovered from a woman older than 75 with COVID-19, enrolled during active disease. Material: peripheral blood. In DNA form, the CDR3 reads TGCGCCAGCAGCTTACGGGGGGAGTTAAACTACAATGAGCAGTTCTTC. Protein sequence: CASSLRGELNYNEQFF.